Sequencing of this T cell receptor beta chain was carried out in a study of type 1 regulatory T cells (dated by TCRdb to the early 2020s). In the study overall: An in vitro protocol by which a Tr1-enriched, alloantigen-specific CD4 T cell product named T-allo10 was generated was characterized in the study. T-allo10 was being evaluated clinically in patients with hematological malignancies who were receiving allogeneic hematopoietic stem cell transplantation. Study-wide conclusions, independent of this receptor: Tr1 cells showed a more restricted TCR repertoire than non-Tr1 cells, which the study interpreted as alloantigen-induced clonal expansion.

About this clonotype: Its antigen has not been determined. No per-base quality is available; no much larger clone lies one base away.

The sequencer was an Illumina MiSeq. TCRdb reprocessed the public reads (quality trimming at Q25 with fastp, clone calling with MiXCR) and kept in-frame beta chains. Rows merge per CDR3 protein into single entries with the most common DNA and genes. In this sample the table shows 60,000 to 70,000 distinct CDR3 sequences, 49% of which occur a single time. About 2% of the sample rests with the top ten. From its cysteine to its phenylalanine, the CDR3 spans 15 amino acids. Only the CDR3 portion is preserved as DNA: 45 bases, with reading frame beginning at the first base. V is shortened by 2 bases, J by 1 base, and the region joining them spans 11 bases.

The sample was cultured non-Tr1 T cells, either the whole culture or a sorted T cell fraction (not recorded which). The cell subset or site label for this specimen denotes: non-Tr1 population from the T-allo10 product. This TCR came from a human donor in good health. The sequence is built from TRBV12-3 or TRBV12-4 and TRBJ1-1, with the D gene too uncertain to name. The CDR3 corresponds to CASSLIRNRNTEAFF. The sequenced DNA is TGTGCCAGCAGTTTAATTCGGAACAGGAACACTGAAGCTTTCTTT.